A single T cell receptor beta chain is shown here with its context. Its antigen is undetermined. Data came from immunoSEQ multiplex PCR; TCRdb stores just in-frame clones and leaves some out. The table includes just over 90,000 clones, 85% to 90% detected once. Per the germline V gene, CDR1 is LGHDT and CDR2 is YNNKEL (reference sequence). This CDR3 has 15 residues. V dropped 0 bases and J dropped 12; count of bases not matched to a gene: 4. This sample is drawn from a study of T cell responses to AZD1222 COVID-19 vaccine. Study results and limitations: Once two AZD1222 doses were given, Spike-specific TCR breadth and depth went up.

It was second doses at about 4 or about 12 weeks that were pooled. The J gene is TRBJ2-1, the V gene TRBV3-1 (or the pseudogene TRBV3-2); the match to TRBD2 covers 14 bases. Specimen: peripheral blood, collected 28 days after the second AZD1222 dose. This TCR was recovered from an adult who received the AZD1222 COVID-19 vaccine. This CDR3 is CASSQEGLAGVGQFF. CDR3 nucleotide sequence: TGTGCCAGCAGCCAAGAGGGACTAGCGGGAGTCGGGCAGTTCTTC.